This passage covers 3 T cell receptor beta chains from one sample sequenced in a study of T cell responses to AZD1222 COVID-19 vaccine. Data came from immunoSEQ multiplex PCR; TCRdb stores just in-frame clones and leaves some out. The repertoire includes some 170,000 clones, just over 90% of them detected once, and 2.6% sits in the top ten. The sequencing here drew on peripheral blood, taken on day 0 of AZD1222 vaccination. The receptors derive from an adult in good health.

This chain joins TRBV5-1 and TRBJ2-5, with 9 bases that match TRBD1. CDR3 length equals 15 residues. V shed 6 bases and J 4 bases; nucleotides not matched to a gene: 10. Germline CDR1 SGHRS, CDR2 YFSETQ. The CDR3 region is CASTQGTGRGETQYF. The CDR3 DNA reads TGCGCCAGCACCCAAGGGACAGGGAGGGGAGAGACCCAGTACTTC.

The chain links TRBV11-2 to TRBJ2-7; D perhaps matches TRBD2 (5 bases). The CDR3 spans 14 residues. Trimming shortened V by 5 bases and J by 7 bases, and 18 bases separated the two germline ends. Germline CDR1 reads SGHAT; CDR2 reads FQNNGV. CDR3 sequence: CASSKRTPTSEQYF. The CDR3 DNA reads TGTGCCAGCAGCAAACGGACTCCTACTTCAGAGCAGTACTTC.

In DNA, the CDR3 is TGTGCCAGCAGCCCAACAGGGGGCGGTAACTATGGCTACACCTTC. Amino acids: CASSPTGGGNYGYTF. The V call is TRBV6-2 or TRBV6-3, the J call TRBJ1-2; 9 nucleotides agree with TRBD1. The J segment lost 1 base and the V segment lost 6 bases, leaving 6 bases of the junction unmatched. The CDR3 is 15 amino acids. CDR1 and CDR2 (germline): MNHEY, SVGEGT.